This T cell receptor (beta chain) emerged from a study of blood T cell repertoires in COVID-19. Trimming removed 5 bases at V and 7 bases at J, with 13 bases between. The CDR3 length is 13 residues. Germline V gives CDR1 KGHDR, CDR2 SFDVKD. The assay was immunoSEQ multiplex PCR, and TCRdb's table has in-frame clones only and misses some. Among some 57,000 clones listed, approximately 83% were seen once. The sample consisted of peripheral blood. The TCR originated in a man aged 80 or over with COVID-19, enrolled during active disease. The V and J genes are TRBV24-1 and TRBJ1-2; maybe TRBD1 (5 bases). Here the CDR3 DNA reads TGTGCCACCAGTGGACAGCCTAGATCTGGCTACACCTTC. Translation: CATSGQPRSGYTF.